These T cell receptor beta chains were read from a single sample in a study of T cell clusters in autoimmune cytopenias. No DNA is given; TCRdb re-called the multiplex PCR reads and lists each CDR3 protein once. The sample totals over 2,500 distinct CDR3 sequences. The sample comprised peripheral blood. The receptors originated from a human donor with an autoimmune cytopenia or autoimmune hepatitis (not recorded which). The CDR3 runs from the conserved cysteine through the conserved F or W. The size field reads once, few, many or a size class.

abundance: medium-sized
v_gene: TRBV6-5
j_gene: TRBJ2-3
CDR3aa: CASSYSRPYWGTQYF

abundance: medium-sized
v_gene: TRBV29-1
j_gene: TRBJ2-1
CDR3aa: CSVEGGEGSYNEQFF

abundance: medium-sized
v_gene: TRBV6-2/TRBV6-3
j_gene: TRBJ1-1
CDR3aa: CASSHHPPDTEAFF

abundance: medium-sized
v_gene: TRBV6-2/TRBV6-3
j_gene: TRBJ1-2
CDR3aa: CASSTQHRTGPNYGYTF

abundance: medium-sized
v_gene: TRBV6-5
j_gene: TRBJ2-7
CDR3aa: CASRDGWGMSSYEQYF

abundance: medium-sized
v_gene: TRBV7-2
j_gene: TRBJ2-3
CDR3aa: CASSLGGRALDTQYF

abundance: medium-sized
v_gene: TRBV5-5
j_gene: TRBJ2-5
CDR3aa: CASSLSRASRETQYF

abundance: medium-sized
v_gene: TRBV6-2/TRBV6-3
j_gene: TRBJ2-6
CDR3aa: CASIAGGPGANVLTF

abundance: medium-sized
v_gene: TRBV20-1
j_gene: TRBJ1-1
CDR3aa: CSARDPGRGAFF

abundance: medium-sized
v_gene: TRBV30
j_gene: TRBJ1-1
CDR3aa: CAWSVLWGSGTEAFF

abundance: medium-sized
v_gene: TRBV6-5
j_gene: TRBJ2-1
CDR3aa: CASRAGASNEQFF

abundance: medium-sized
v_gene: TRBV5-5
j_gene: TRBJ2-2
CDR3aa: CASSKDRGLNTGELFF

abundance: medium-sized
v_gene: TRBV27
j_gene: TRBJ2-7
CDR3aa: CASSLMAVSYEQYF

abundance: medium-sized
v_gene: TRBV6-5
j_gene: TRBJ1-6
CDR3aa: CASSYRFSPLHF

abundance: medium-sized
v_gene: TRBV24-1
j_gene: TRBJ1-2
CDR3aa: CATKSNRAEVNYGYTF

abundance: medium-sized
v_gene: TRBV12-3/TRBV12-4
j_gene: TRBJ2-1
CDR3aa: CASSSGTSGMELPYNEQFF

abundance: medium-sized
v_gene: TRBV12-3/TRBV12-4
j_gene: TRBJ2-1
CDR3aa: CASSLVQGIVNEQFF

abundance: medium-sized
v_gene: TRBV29-1
j_gene: TRBJ1-2
CDR3aa: CSGRSRNPNYGYTF

abundance: large
v_gene: TRBV29-1
j_gene: TRBJ1-4
CDR3aa: CSVGDRDEKLFF

abundance: medium-sized
v_gene: TRBV30
j_gene: TRBJ1-1
CDR3aa: CAWETGIVRSMNTEAFF

abundance: medium-sized
v_gene: TRBV18
j_gene: TRBJ2-2
CDR3aa: CASSPLEMGAGELFF

abundance: medium-sized
v_gene: TRBV5-6
j_gene: TRBJ1-1
CDR3aa: CASSLVPGQSEAFF

abundance: medium-sized
v_gene: TRBV10-3
j_gene: TRBJ2-3
CDR3aa: CAISELLAGVTDTQYF

abundance: medium-sized
v_gene: TRBV6-2/TRBV6-3
j_gene: TRBJ2-1
CDR3aa: CASSSAGNEQFF

abundance: medium-sized
v_gene: TRBV27
j_gene: TRBJ1-2
CDR3aa: CASSKTGSYGYTF

abundance: medium-sized
v_gene: TRBV12-3/TRBV12-4
j_gene: TRBJ2-2
CDR3aa: CASTLDRTGELFF